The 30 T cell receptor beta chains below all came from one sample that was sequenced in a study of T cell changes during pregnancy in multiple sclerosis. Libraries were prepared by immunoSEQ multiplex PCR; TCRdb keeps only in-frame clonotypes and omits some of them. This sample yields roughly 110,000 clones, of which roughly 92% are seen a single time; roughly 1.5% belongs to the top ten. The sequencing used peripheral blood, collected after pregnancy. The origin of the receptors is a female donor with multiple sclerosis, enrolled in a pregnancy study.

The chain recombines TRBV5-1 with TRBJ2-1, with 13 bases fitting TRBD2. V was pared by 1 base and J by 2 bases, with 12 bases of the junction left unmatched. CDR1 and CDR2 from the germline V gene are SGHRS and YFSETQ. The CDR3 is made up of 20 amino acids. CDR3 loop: CASSLLPGTSGERAYNEQFF. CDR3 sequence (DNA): TGCGCCAGCAGCTTGCTCCCTGGGACTAGCGGGGAAAGGGCCTACAATGAGCAGTTCTTC.

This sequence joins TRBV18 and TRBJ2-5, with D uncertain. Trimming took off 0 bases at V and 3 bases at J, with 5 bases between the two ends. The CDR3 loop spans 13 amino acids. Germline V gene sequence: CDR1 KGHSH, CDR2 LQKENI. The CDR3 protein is CASSPPRKETQYF. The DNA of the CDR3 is TGTGCCAGCTCACCACCGAGGAAAGAGACCCAGTACTTC.

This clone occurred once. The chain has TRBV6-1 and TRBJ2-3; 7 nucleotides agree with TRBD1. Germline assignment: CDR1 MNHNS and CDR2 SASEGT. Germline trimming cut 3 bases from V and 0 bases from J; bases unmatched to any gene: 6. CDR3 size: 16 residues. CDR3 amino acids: CASSENRGVSTDTQYF. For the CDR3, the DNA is TGTGCCAGCAGTGAGAACAGGGGCGTAAGCACAGATACGCAGTATTTT.

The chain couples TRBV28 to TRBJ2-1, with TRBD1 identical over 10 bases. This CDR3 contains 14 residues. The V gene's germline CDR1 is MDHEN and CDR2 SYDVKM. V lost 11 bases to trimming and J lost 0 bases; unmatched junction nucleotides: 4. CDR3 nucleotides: TGTGCCTCCCGGGACAGGGGCTCCTACAATGAGCAGTTCTTC. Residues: CASRDRGSYNEQFF.

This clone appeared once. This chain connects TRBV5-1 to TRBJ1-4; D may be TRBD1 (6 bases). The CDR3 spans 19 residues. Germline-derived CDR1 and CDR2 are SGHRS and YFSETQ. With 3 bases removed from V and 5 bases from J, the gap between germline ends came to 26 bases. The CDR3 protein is CASSSLPFPDRSTNEKLFF. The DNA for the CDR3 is TGCGCCAGCAGCTCCCTACCGTTCCCGGACAGATCTACGAATGAAAAACTGTTTTTT.

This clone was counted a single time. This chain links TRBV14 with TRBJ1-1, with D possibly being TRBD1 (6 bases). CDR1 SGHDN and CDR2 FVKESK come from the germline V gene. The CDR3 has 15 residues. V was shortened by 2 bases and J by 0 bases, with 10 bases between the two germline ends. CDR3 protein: CASSQYRAVNTEAFF. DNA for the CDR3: TGTGCCAGCAGCCAATACAGGGCGGTGAACACTGAAGCTTTCTTT.

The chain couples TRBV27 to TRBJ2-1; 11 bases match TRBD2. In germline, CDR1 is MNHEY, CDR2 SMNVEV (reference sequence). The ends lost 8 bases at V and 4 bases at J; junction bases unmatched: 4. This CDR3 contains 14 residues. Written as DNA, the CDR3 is TGTGCCAGCTCCACTAGCGGGAGATACAATGAGCAGTTCTTC. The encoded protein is CASSTSGRYNEQFF.

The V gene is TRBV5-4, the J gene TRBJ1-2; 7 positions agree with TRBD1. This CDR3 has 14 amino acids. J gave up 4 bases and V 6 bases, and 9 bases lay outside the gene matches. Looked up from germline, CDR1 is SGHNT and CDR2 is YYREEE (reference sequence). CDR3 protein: CASNRDRDRYGYTF. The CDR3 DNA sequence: TGTGCCAGCAACCGGGACAGAGATCGCTATGGCTACACCTTC.

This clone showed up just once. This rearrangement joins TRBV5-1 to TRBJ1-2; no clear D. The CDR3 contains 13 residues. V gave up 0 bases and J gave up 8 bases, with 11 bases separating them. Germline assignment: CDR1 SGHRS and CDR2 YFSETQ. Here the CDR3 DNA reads TGCGCCAGCAGCTTGGACAGACTAGGAGGCTACACCTTC. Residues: CASSLDRLGGYTF.

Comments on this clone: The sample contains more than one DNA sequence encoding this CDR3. The CDR3 DNA sequence: TGTGCCAGCAGCCCAGCGGGGAACACTGAAGCTTTCTTT. It codes for CASSPAGNTEAFF. The chain has TRBV7-3 and TRBJ1-1; D not certain. Trimming shortened V by 5 bases and J by 1 base, and 8 bases separated the two germline ends. Germline loops: CDR1 SGHTA, CDR2 FQGTGA. CDR3 length: 13 residues. The whole variable domain, filled in from reference TRBV7-3 and TRBJ1-1, reads GAGVSQTPSNKVTEKGKYVELRCDPISGHTALYWYRQSLGQGPEFLIYFQGTGAADDSGLPNDRFFAVRPEGSVSTLKIQRTERGDSAVYLCASSPAGNTEAFFGQGTRLTVV.

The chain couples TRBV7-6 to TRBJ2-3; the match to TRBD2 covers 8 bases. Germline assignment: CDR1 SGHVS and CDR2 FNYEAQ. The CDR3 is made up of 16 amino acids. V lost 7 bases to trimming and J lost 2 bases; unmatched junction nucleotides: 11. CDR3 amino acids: CASKLGGGTNTDTQYF. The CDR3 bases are TGTGCCAGCAAGTTAGGCGGGGGGACGAACACAGATACGCAGTATTTT.

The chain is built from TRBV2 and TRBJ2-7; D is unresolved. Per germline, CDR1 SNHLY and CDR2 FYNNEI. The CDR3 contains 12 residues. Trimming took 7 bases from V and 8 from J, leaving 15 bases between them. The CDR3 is CASTGPSMKQYF. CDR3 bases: TGTGCCAGCACCGGTCCTTCCATGAAGCAGTACTTC.

This CDR3 reads CASSPHPWGATDTQYF. CDR3 bases: TGTGCCAGCAGCCCCCATCCTTGGGGAGCCACAGATACGCAGTATTTT. This sequence joins TRBV7-2 and TRBJ2-3; tentative D call: TRBD2 (5 bases). V gave up 5 bases and J gave up 2 bases, with 17 bases separating them. CDR1 SGHTA and CDR2 FQGNSA come from the germline V gene. This CDR3 has 16 amino acids.

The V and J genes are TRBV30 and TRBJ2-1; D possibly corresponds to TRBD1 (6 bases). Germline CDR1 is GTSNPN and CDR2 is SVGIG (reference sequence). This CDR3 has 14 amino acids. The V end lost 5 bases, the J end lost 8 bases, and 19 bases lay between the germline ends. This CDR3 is CAWLQGATRDEQFF. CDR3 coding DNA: TGTGCCTGGCTACAGGGTGCGACGAGGGATGAGCAGTTCTTC.

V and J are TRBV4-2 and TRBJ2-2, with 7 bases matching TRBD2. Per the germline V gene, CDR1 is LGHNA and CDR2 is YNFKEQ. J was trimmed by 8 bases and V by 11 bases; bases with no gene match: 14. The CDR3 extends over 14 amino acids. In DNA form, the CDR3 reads TGTGCCGGCCGTCTAGCGGTCGATTTTGGGGAGCTGTTTTTT. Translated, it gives CAGRLAVDFGELFF.

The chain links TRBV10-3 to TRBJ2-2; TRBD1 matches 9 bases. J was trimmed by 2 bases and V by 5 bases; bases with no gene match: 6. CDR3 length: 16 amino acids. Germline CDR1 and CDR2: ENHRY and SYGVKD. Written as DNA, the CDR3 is TGTGCCATCAGTATATTACAGGGGGCAAACACCGGGGAGCTGTTTTTT. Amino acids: CAISILQGANTGELFF.

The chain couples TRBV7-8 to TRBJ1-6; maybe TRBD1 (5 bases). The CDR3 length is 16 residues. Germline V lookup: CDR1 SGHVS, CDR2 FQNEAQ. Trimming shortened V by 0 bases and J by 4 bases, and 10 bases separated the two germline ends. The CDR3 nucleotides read TGTGCCAGCAGCTTAGCGCTAGACAGATATAATTCACCCCTCCACTTT. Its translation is CASSLALDRYNSPLHF.

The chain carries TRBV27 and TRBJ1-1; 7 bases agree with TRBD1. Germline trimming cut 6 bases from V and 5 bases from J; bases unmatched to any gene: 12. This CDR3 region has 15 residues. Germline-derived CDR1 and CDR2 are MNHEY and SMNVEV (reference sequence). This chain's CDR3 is CASRPQTGVGTEAFF. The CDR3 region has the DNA TGTGCCAGCAGGCCGCAAACAGGGGTTGGGACTGAAGCTTTCTTT.

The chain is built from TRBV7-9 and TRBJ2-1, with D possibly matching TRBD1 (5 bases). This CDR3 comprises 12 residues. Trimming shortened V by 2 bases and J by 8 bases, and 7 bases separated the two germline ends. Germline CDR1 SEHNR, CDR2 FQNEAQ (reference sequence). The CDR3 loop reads CASSLIGDEQFF. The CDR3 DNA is TGTGCCAGCAGCTTAATAGGGGATGAGCAGTTCTTC.

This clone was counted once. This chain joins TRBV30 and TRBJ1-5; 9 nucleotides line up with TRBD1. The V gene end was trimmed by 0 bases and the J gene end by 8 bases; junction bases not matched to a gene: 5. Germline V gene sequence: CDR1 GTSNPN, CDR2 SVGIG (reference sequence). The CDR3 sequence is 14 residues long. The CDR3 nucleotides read TGTGCCTGGAGTGTCACAGGGGGCGAGAAGCCCCAGCATTTT. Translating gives CAWSVTGGEKPQHF.

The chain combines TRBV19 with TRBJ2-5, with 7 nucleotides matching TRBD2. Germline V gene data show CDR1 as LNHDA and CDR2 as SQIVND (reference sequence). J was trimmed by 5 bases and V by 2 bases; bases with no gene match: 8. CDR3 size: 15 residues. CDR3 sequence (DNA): TGTGCCAGTAGTATAACTGCGGGAGTTTTGGAGACCCAGTACTTC. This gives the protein CASSITAGVLETQYF.

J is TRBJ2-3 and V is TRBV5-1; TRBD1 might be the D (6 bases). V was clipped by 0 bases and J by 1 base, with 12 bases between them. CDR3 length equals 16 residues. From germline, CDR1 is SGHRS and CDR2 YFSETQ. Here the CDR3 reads CASSLEGPGGTDTQYF. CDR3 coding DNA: TGCGCCAGCAGCTTGGAGGGGCCAGGGGGCACAGATACGCAGTATTTT.

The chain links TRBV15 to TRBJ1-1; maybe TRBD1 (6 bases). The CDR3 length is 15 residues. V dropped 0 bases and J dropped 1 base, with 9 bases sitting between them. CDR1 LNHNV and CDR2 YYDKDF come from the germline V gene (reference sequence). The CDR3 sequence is CATSRETGWNTEAFF. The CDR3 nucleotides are TGTGCCACCAGCAGAGAAACAGGGTGGAACACTGAAGCTTTCTTT. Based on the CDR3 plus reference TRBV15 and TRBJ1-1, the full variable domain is DAMVIQNPRYQVTQFGKPVTLSCSQTLNHNVMYWYQQKSSQAPKLLFHYYDKDFNNEADTPDNFQSRRPNTSFCFLDIRSPGLGDTAMYLCATSRETGWNTEAFFGQGTRLTVV.

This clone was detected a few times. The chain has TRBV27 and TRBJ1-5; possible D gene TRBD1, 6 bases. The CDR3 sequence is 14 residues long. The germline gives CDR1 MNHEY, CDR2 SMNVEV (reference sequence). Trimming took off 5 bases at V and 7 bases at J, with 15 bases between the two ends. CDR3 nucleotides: TGTGCCAGCAGTCCCAGTAGGGGGGGACAGCCCCAGCATTTT. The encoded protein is CASSPSRGGQPQHF.

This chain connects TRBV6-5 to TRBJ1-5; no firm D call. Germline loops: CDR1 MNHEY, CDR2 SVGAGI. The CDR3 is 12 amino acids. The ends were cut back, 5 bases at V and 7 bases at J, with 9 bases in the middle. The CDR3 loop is CASSLSGQPQHF. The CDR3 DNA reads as TGTGCCAGCAGTCTCTCGGGACAGCCCCAGCATTTT.

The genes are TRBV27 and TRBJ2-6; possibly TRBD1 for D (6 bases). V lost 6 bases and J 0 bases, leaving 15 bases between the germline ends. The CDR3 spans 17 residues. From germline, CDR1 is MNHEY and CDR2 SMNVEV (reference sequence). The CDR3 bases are TGTGCCAGCAGCCCTCGACAGGTTCTCTCTGGGGCCAACGTCCTGACTTTC. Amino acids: CASSPRQVLSGANVLTF. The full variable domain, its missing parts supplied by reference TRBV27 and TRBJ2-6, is EAQVTQNPRYLITVTGKKLTVTCSQNMNHEYMSWYRQDPGLGLRQIYYSMNVEVTDKGDVPEGYKVSRKEKRNFPLILESPSPNQTSLYFCASSPRQVLSGANVLTFGAGSRLTVL.

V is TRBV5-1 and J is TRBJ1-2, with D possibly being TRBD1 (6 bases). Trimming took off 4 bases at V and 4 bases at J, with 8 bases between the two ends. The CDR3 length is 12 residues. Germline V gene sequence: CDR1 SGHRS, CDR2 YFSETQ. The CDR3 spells CASSPDSYGYTF. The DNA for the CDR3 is TGCGCCAGCAGCCCGGACAGCTATGGCTACACCTTC. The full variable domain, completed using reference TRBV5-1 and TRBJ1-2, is KAGVTQTPRYLIKTRGQQVTLSCSPISGHRSVSWYQQTPGQGLQFLFEYFSETQRNKGNFPGRFSGRQFSNSRSEMNVSTLELGDSALYLCASSPDSYGYTFGSGTRLTVV.

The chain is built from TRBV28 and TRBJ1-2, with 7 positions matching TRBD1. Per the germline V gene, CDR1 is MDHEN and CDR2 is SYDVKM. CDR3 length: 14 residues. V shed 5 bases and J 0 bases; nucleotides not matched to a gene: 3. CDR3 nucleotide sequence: TGTGCCAGCAGTGTGAGGGGGCCTAACTATGGCTACACCTTC. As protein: CASSVRGPNYGYTF.

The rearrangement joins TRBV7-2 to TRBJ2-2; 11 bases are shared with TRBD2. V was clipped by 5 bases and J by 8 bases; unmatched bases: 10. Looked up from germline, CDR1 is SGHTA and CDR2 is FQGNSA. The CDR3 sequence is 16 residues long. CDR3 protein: CASSRRLAGLVGELFF. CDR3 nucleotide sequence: TGTGCCAGCAGCCGTAGACTAGCGGGGCTCGTTGGGGAGCTGTTTTTT. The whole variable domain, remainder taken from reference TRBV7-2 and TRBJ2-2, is GAGVSQSPSNKVTEKGKDVELRCDPISGHTALYWYRQSLGQGLEFLIYFQGNSAPDKSGLPSDRFSAERTGGSVSTLTIQRTQQEDSAVYLCASSRRLAGLVGELFFGEGSRLTVL.

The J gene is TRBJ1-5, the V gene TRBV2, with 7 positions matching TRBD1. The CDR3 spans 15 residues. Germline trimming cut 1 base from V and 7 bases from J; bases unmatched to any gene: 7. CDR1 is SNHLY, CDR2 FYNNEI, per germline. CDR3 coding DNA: TGTGCCAGCAGTGAAGGGTTCGACAGGGCCCAGCCCCAGCATTTT. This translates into CASSEGFDRAQPQHF.